A selection of T cell receptor beta chains follows, all from one sample in a study of blood T cell repertoires in COVID-19. Using immunoSEQ multiplex PCR, the repertoire was profiled, and TCRdb retains in-frame clones only, with some absent. The sample lists tens of thousands of clones, 75% to 90% occurring once. The sequenced sample consisted of peripheral blood. These receptor sequences come from a woman aged 50 to 60 with active or convalescent COVID-19. The CDR3 runs from the conserved cysteine through the conserved F or W. D genes are given only for firm matches. Size values are once, few and many counts, or a class for expanded clones, and some rows have none.

-,TRBV11-2,-,TRBJ1-6,TGTGCCAGCAGCCTGGTACAGGGACCCCCTTATTCACCCCTCCACTTT,CASSLVQGPPYSPLHF
-,TRBV18,-,TRBJ1-1,TGTGCCAGCTCTCAAGACTCAGACGGGGATGCTTTCTTT,CASSQDSDGDAFF
-,TRBV5-4,-,TRBJ1-1,TGTGCCAGCAGCTTGGGCCGGGGAGGAGTAGGAACTGAAGCTTTCTTT,CASSLGRGGVGTEAFF
once,TRBV19,TRBD1,TRBJ2-7,TGTGCCAGTAGTATAGGGACAGGGCCCTACGAGCAGTACTTC,CASSIGTGPYEQYF
-,TRBV11-2,-,TRBJ1-5,TGTGCCAGCAGCTTAGACCGGGATCAGCCCCAGCATTTT,CASSLDRDQPQHF
-,TRBV9,TRBD1,TRBJ1-2,TGTGCCAGCAGCGTAGGACAGGGAGATGGCTACACCTTC,CASSVGQGDGYTF
-,TRBV5-6,-,TRBJ1-1,TGTGCCAGCAGCTTTAATGGGCCTGAAGCTTTCTTT,CASSFNGPEAFF
-,TRBV5-1,TRBD1,TRBJ1-2,TGCGCCAGCAGCCCGGACAGGGGTTACTATGGCTACACCTTC,CASSPDRGYYGYTF
-,TRBV6-2/TRBV6-3,-,TRBJ2-7,TGTGCCAGCAGTTCCGTCGGAGGCTTTAGCTCCTACGAGCAGTACTTC,CASSSVGGFSSYEQYF
-,TRBV6-2/TRBV6-3,TRBD1,TRBJ1-2,TGTGCCAGCAGCGATCCCGGGACAGGGGACGGCTACACCTTC,CASSDPGTGDGYTF
once,TRBV7-3,TRBD1,TRBJ2-3,TGTGCCAGCAGCTTCACAGGGGGAAGCACAGATACGCAGTATTTT,CASSFTGGSTDTQYF
-,TRBV4-1,TRBD1,TRBJ1-5,TGCGCCAGCAGCCTGGACAGGGTGAGCAATCAGCCCCAGCATTTT,CASSLDRVSNQPQHF
-,TRBV19,-,TRBJ2-3,TGTGCCAGTAGTCCCCGGGCTAGCGATAGCACAGATACGCAGTATTTT,CASSPRASDSTDTQYF
-,TRBV19,-,TRBJ1-1,TGTGCCAGTAGCTGGATACCATCTAGCTACTACACTGAAGCTTTCTTT,CASSWIPSSYYTEAFF